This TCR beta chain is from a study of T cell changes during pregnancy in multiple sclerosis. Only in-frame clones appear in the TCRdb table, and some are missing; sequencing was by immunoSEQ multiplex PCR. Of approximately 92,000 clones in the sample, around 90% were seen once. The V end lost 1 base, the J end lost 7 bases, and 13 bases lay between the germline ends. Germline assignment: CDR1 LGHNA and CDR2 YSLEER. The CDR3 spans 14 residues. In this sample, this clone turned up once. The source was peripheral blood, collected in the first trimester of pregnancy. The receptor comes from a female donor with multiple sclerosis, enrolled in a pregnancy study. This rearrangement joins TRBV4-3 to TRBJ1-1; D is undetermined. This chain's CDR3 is CASSQGNRRGEAFF. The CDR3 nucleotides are TGCGCCAGCAGCCAAGGGAACCGGCGGGGTGAAGCTTTCTTT.